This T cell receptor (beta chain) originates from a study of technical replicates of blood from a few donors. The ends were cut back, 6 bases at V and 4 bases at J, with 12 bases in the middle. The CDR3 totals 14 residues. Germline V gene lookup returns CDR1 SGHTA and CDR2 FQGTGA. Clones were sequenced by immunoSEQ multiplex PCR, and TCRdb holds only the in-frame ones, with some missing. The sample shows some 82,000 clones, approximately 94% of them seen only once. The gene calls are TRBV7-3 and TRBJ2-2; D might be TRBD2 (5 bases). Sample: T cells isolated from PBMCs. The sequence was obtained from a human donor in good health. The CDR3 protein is CASRESGGTGELFF. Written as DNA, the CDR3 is TGTGCCAGCAGAGAAAGCGGAGGCACCGGGGAGCTGTTTTTT.